This passage covers 29 T cell receptor beta chains from one sample sequenced in a study of T cell responses to AZD1222 COVID-19 vaccine. Libraries were prepared by immunoSEQ multiplex PCR; TCRdb keeps only in-frame clonotypes and omits some of them. This table has about 130,000 clones, around 89% appearing once. The starting material was peripheral blood, obtained on day 0 of AZD1222 vaccination. The receptors come from an adult in good health.

This chain joins TRBV30 and TRBJ1-2; 7 bases agree with TRBD1. Per the germline V gene, CDR1 is GTSNPN and CDR2 is SVGIG (reference sequence). After removal of 1 base from V and 6 bases from J, the junction contained 2 bases not matched to a gene. This CDR3 contains 12 residues. CDR3 loop: CAWSEQGDGYTF. CDR3 bases: TGTGCCTGGAGTGAGCAGGGGGATGGCTACACCTTC.

The CDR3 region is CASSLTGGSSYNEQFF. CDR3 nucleotides: TGCGCCAGCAGCTTGACTGGCGGGAGCTCCTACAATGAGCAGTTCTTC. This rearrangement joins TRBV5-1 to TRBJ2-1, with 7 bases that match TRBD2. V was clipped by 1 base and J by 0 bases; unmatched bases: 4. The CDR3 contains 16 residues. The V gene's germline CDR1 is SGHRS and CDR2 YFSETQ.

This clone turned up a few times. This sequence joins TRBV21-1 and TRBJ1-2. TRBV21-1 is an annotated pseudogene. The CDR3 sequence is 16 residues long. The DNA of the CDR3 is TGTGCCAGCACCAAAGGATGCGGCAAAACTAACTATGGCTACACCTTC. It specifies CASTKGCGKTNYGYTF.

This chain uses TRBV5-1 with TRBJ1-1, with D uncertain. This CDR3 is built from 14 residues. Germline assignment: CDR1 SGHRS and CDR2 YFSETQ. The V gene lost 0 bases and the J gene lost 4 bases, with 10 bases spanning the gap. The CDR3: CASSLDVGITEAFF. The CDR3 nucleotides are TGCGCCAGCAGCTTGGATGTTGGGATCACTGAAGCTTTCTTT.

This clone was counted between two and nine times. This chain links TRBV4-3 with TRBJ2-7, with D unclear. Trimming shortened V by 3 bases and J by 4 bases, and 13 bases separated the two germline ends. This CDR3 region has 14 residues. Per the germline V gene, CDR1 is LGHNA and CDR2 is YSLEER. CDR3 nucleotides: TGCGCCAGCAGCCAGGCGCATTCGGGTTACGAGCAGTACTTC. Its protein is CASSQAHSGYEQYF.

This chain connects TRBV9 to TRBJ2-3; the D is unclear. Trimming removed 2 bases from V and 2 bases from J, with 12 bases in between. The CDR3 is made up of 15 amino acids. Germline V gene lookup returns CDR1 SGDLS and CDR2 YYNGEE. The CDR3 sequence is CASSVLPAPTDTQYF. The CDR3 bases are TGTGCCAGCAGCGTGCTGCCGGCCCCCACAGATACGCAGTATTTT. Drawing the rest from reference TRBV9 and TRBJ2-3, the complete variable domain is DSGVTQTPKHLITATGQRVTLRCSPRSGDLSVYWYQQSLDQGLQFLIQYYNGEERAKGNILERFSAQQFPDLHSELNLSSLELGDSALYFCASSVLPAPTDTQYFGPGTRLTVL.

This clone was seen just once. The V gene is TRBV28, the J gene TRBJ1-2, with 8 bases lining up with TRBD1. The V gene end was trimmed by 10 bases and the J gene end by 6 bases; junction bases not matched to a gene: 7. The germline V gene encodes CDR1 MDHEN and CDR2 SYDVKM. CDR3 length: 12 amino acids. The CDR3 protein is CAIGQGFNGYTF. The CDR3 region has the DNA TGTGCCATCGGACAGGGTTTTAATGGCTACACCTTC.

The V gene is TRBV28, the J gene TRBJ1-3; D ambiguous. Germline values: CDR1 MDHEN, CDR2 SYDVKM. There are 15 residues in the CDR3. Trimming shortened V by 6 bases and J by 4 bases, and 16 bases separated the two germline ends. CDR3 nucleotide sequence: TGTGCCAGCAGGCGCCCCGGCCAAGGCGGAAACACCATATATTTT. Translation: CASRRPGQGGNTIYF.

V is TRBV6-4 and J is TRBJ1-6, with D perhaps matching TRBD1 (6 bases). The CDR3 loop spans 19 amino acids. CDR1 is MRHNA, CDR2 SNTAGT, per germline. V was clipped by 1 base and J by 14 bases, with 30 bases between them. CDR3 protein: CASSDWRQHRVPPKGTLHF. The CDR3 region has the DNA TGTGCCAGCAGTGACTGGAGACAGCACAGGGTTCCCCCTAAGGGAACCCTCCACTTT.

The chain's CDR3 is CASSLDTGGYGYTF. CDR3 nucleotide sequence: TGCGCCAGCAGCTTGGATACAGGGGGCTATGGCTACACCTTC. The chain combines TRBV5-1 with TRBJ1-2, with TRBD1 identical over 8 bases. Germline CDR1 and CDR2: SGHRS and YFSETQ. The J segment lost 4 bases and the V segment lost 0 bases, leaving 2 bases of the junction unmatched. The length of the CDR3 is 14 residues. The full variable domain, with the rest looked up from reference TRBV5-1 and TRBJ1-2, is KAGVTQTPRYLIKTRGQQVTLSCSPISGHRSVSWYQQTPGQGLQFLFEYFSETQRNKGNFPGRFSGRQFSNSRSEMNVSTLELGDSALYLCASSLDTGGYGYTFGSGTRLTVV.

This CDR3 reads CASSFRGRGNYGYTF. The CDR3 DNA follows: TGTGCCAGCAGTTTCCGGGGCAGGGGAAACTATGGCTACACCTTC. The gene calls are TRBV27 and TRBJ1-2, with a weak D call TRBD1 (6 bases). The CDR3 covers 15 residues. Germline-derived CDR1 and CDR2 are MNHEY and SMNVEV (reference sequence). V was pared by 3 bases and J by 2 bases, with 13 bases between.

The genes are TRBV4-2 and TRBJ1-1; no firm D call. The germline V gene encodes CDR1 LGHNA and CDR2 YNFKEQ. V was clipped by 0 bases and J by 4 bases, with 12 bases between them. This CDR3 spans 15 amino acids. The CDR3 region has the DNA TGTGCCAGCAGCCAAGATGATAGGGCGAGCACTGAAGCTTTCTTT. As protein: CASSQDDRASTEAFF.

This chain links TRBV5-1 with TRBJ2-6, with D uncertain. CDR1 and CDR2 from the germline V gene are SGHRS and YFSETQ. V dropped 7 bases and J dropped 9 bases, with 11 bases sitting between them. CDR3 length: 12 residues. The CDR3 here is CASGSTVNVLTF. The DNA of the CDR3 is TGCGCCAGCGGTTCAACGGTCAACGTCCTGACTTTC.

The V and J genes are TRBV29-1 and TRBJ2-7; 10 nucleotides agree with TRBD1. The CDR3 length is 14 residues. J was trimmed by 7 bases and V by 6 bases; bases with no gene match: 12. Germline V gene data show CDR1 as SQVTM and CDR2 as ANQGSEA. CDR3 in amino acids: CSVPGTGASKEQYF. CDR3 bases: TGCAGCGTGCCCGGGACAGGGGCTTCGAAGGAGCAGTACTTC.

The V and J genes are TRBV5-1 and TRBJ2-3; TRBD1 agrees at 7 bases. Looked up from germline, CDR1 is SGHRS and CDR2 is YFSETQ. This CDR3 has 14 amino acids. V shed 4 bases, J shed 5 bases, and the junction held 7 bases outside the gene matches. CDR3 nucleotides: TGCGCCAGCAGCGTAGGACAGGTAGGAGATACGCAGTATTTT. Translation: CASSVGQVGDTQYF.

Concerning this clone itself: The same CDR3 also results from other DNA sequences found in this sample. This chain links TRBV3-1 (or the pseudogene TRBV3-2) with TRBJ1-1, with TRBD1 as a possible D gene (5 bases). CDR3 size: 14 residues. V was pared by 0 bases and J by 5 bases, with 10 bases between. The germline gives CDR1 LGHDT, CDR2 YNNKEL (reference sequence). The CDR3 region has the DNA TGTGCCAGCAGCCAAGATCAGGGTGGGACTGAAGCTTTCTTT. Its protein product is CASSQDQGGTEAFF.

The chain is built from TRBV7-8 and TRBJ1-3; D gene uncertain. V lost 4 bases, J lost 0 bases, and 7 bases lay in between. The CDR3 consists of 14 residues. From germline, CDR1 is SGHVS and CDR2 FQNEAQ. The CDR3 bases are TGTGCCAGCAGCTCCCGACTCTCTGGAAACACCATATATTTT. It encodes CASSSRLSGNTIYF.

In DNA form, the CDR3 reads TGTGCCACCAGCAGAGACAGGTCCTATGGCTACACCTTC. Amino acids: CATSRDRSYGYTF. J is TRBJ1-2 and V is TRBV15; D ambiguous. Trimming pared 0 bases from V and 4 bases from J, leaving 6 bases between. Germline V CDR1 and CDR2: LNHNV, YYDKDF (reference sequence). CDR3 length equals 13 residues.

The genes are TRBV10-3 and TRBJ2-7, with 7 positions matching TRBD1. Germline trimming cut 10 bases from V and 6 bases from J; bases unmatched to any gene: 24. This CDR3 has 17 residues. Per germline, CDR1 ENHRY and CDR2 SYGVKD. The CDR3 reads CATSRTGSPGGMVEQYF. The CDR3 DNA follows: TGTGCCACCTCCCGGACAGGCTCTCCGGGCGGCATGGTCGAGCAGTACTTC.

This rearrangement joins TRBV5-5 to TRBJ1-1, with D possibly TRBD1 on 6 matching bases. This CDR3 spans 14 amino acids. Deletions cut 5 bases from V and 0 bases from J, with 11 bases between. In germline, CDR1 is SGHKS, CDR2 YYEKEE (reference sequence). CDR3 in amino acids: CASSSGAMNTEAFF. In DNA form, the CDR3 reads TGTGCCAGCAGTTCGGGGGCAATGAACACTGAAGCTTTCTTT.

This clone was seen only once. The rearrangement joins TRBV7-3 to TRBJ2-1, with a tentative D call TRBD1 (6 bases). Germline-derived CDR1 and CDR2 are SGHTA and FQGTGA. V was cut by 2 bases and J by 10 bases, with 15 bases left in between. The CDR3 is 14 amino acids. The CDR3 DNA reads TGTGCCAGCAGCTTAGTCCAGGGGCAACAGGAGCAGTTCTTC. It encodes CASSLVQGQQEQFF.

The genes are TRBV28 and TRBJ1-5; weak D call: TRBD1 (5 bases). Germline V lookup: CDR1 MDHEN, CDR2 SYDVKM. The CDR3 has 13 amino acids. Trimming cost V 6 bases and J 3 bases, with 9 bases left between them. CDR3 DNA: TGTGCCAGCAGCGACAGTACCAATCAGCCCCAGCATTTT. Its protein is CASSDSTNQPQHF.

This clone showed up just once. The DNA for the CDR3 is TGCGCCAGCAGCCAACTTCAGGGCCCCGGAAACACCATATATTTT. It encodes CASSQLQGPGNTIYF. The chain couples TRBV4-1 to TRBJ1-3; a possible D gene is TRBD1 (5 bases). The V end was cut by 2 bases, the J end by 4 bases, with 12 bases between. This CDR3 has 15 amino acids. CDR1 is MGHRA, CDR2 YSYEKL, per germline.

The chain employs TRBV29-1 and TRBJ2-1, with D perhaps given as TRBD1 or TRBD2 (5 bases each). In germline, CDR1 is SQVTM, CDR2 ANQGSEA. The CDR3 runs 12 residues. V dropped 7 bases and J dropped 5 bases, with 12 bases sitting between them. CDR3 sequence: CSALRGDNEQFF. CDR3 DNA: TGCAGCGCCCTACGAGGGGACAATGAGCAGTTCTTC.

This clone was counted a single time. The chain employs TRBV6-6 and TRBJ1-3; D call uncertain. Germline CDR1 MNHNY, CDR2 SVGAGI (reference sequence). V dropped 6 bases and J dropped 4 bases, with 7 bases sitting between them. This CDR3 contains 12 residues. The CDR3: CASSPDGNTIYF. In DNA, the CDR3 is TGTGCCAGCAGCCCGGACGGAAACACCATATATTTT.

V usage is TRBV6-4 and J usage is TRBJ2-1; 10 bases are a match to TRBD2. CDR1 and CDR2 from the germline V gene are MRHNA and SNTAGT. This CDR3 spans 15 amino acids. Unmatched junction bases numbered 6, after V lost 2 bases and J lost 8 bases. The CDR3 region has the DNA TGTGCCAGCAGTGACACTAGCGGGGCGGGAGATGAGCAGTTCTTC. It codes for CASSDTSGAGDEQFF.

The rearrangement links TRBV5-1 to TRBJ2-7; TRBD1 might be the D (6 bases). The V gene lost 5 bases and the J gene lost 1 base, with 16 bases spanning the gap. This CDR3 has 15 residues. Germline V lookup: CDR1 SGHRS, CDR2 YFSETQ. CDR3 protein: CASSFTGTNSYEQYF. The CDR3 nucleotides are TGCGCCAGCAGTTTTACCGGGACAAATTCCTACGAGCAGTACTTC.

This sequence joins TRBV28 and TRBJ2-1; D uncertain. Germline CDR1 reads MDHEN; CDR2 reads SYDVKM. The CDR3 loop spans 13 amino acids. V shed 5 bases and J shed 7 bases, with 12 bases lying between them. CDR3 loop: CASSPPTKNEQFF. CDR3 nucleotide sequence: TGTGCCAGCAGTCCCCCAACAAAGAATGAGCAGTTCTTC. Full variable domain (outside the CDR3, taken from reference TRBV28 and TRBJ2-1): DVKVTQSSRYLVKRTGEKVFLECVQDMDHENMFWYRQDPGLGLRLIYFSYDVKMKEKGDIPEGYSVSREKKERFSLILESASTNQTSMYLCASSPPTKNEQFFGPGTRLTVL.

The J gene is TRBJ2-6, the V gene TRBV28; D ambiguous. Germline V gene data show CDR1 as MDHEN and CDR2 as SYDVKM. This CDR3 region has 21 residues. V lost 8 bases and J 0 bases, leaving 29 bases between the germline ends. The DNA for the CDR3 is TGTGCCAGCGCGCGGTGGTGGCTGTACTCTTCTGTAACCTCTGGGGCCAACGTCCTGACTTTC. Protein sequence: CASARWWLYSSVTSGANVLTF. Using reference TRBV28 and TRBJ2-6 for the parts outside the CDR3, the full variable domain is DVKVTQSSRYLVKRTGEKVFLECVQDMDHENMFWYRQDPGLGLRLIYFSYDVKMKEKGDIPEGYSVSREKKERFSLILESASTNQTSMYLCASARWWLYSSVTSGANVLTFGAGSRLTVL.